The sequence of this T cell receptor beta chain was determined in a study of post-analysis software for immune sequencing data. Study as a whole: Included courses were relapsing-remitting and secondary progressive multiple sclerosis; progressive-relapsing multiple sclerosis was also included. General study results and limits: Among multiple sclerosis patients, normalized Chao1 diversity was significantly below that of controls. Elevated frequency relative to controls characterized four or five TRBV segments in patients, TRBV5-6, TRBV5-1 and TRBV20-1 among them. When the samples were clustered directly with F measure, those that had been prepared in the same batch showed strong co-clustering.

CDR1 SGHRS and CDR2 YFSETQ come from the germline V gene. Deletions cut 4 bases from V and 1 base from J, with 17 bases between. The CDR3 has 16 residues. Regarding this clonotype: Antigen specificity is unknown.

Unique molecular identifiers were built into the TCR beta cDNA libraries. Roughly 470,000 cDNA molecules came from roughly 1 to 10 million T cells. TCRdb independently ran MiXCR on the PCR reads; one entry per CDR3 protein. The sample shows 450,000 or so distinct CDR3 sequences, under 55% of them seen only once. The chain joins TRBV5-1 to TRBJ1-1; D perhaps matches TRBD1 (5 bases). The sequencing sample was made of blood. The receptor comes from a girl under 18 with multiple sclerosis. The CDR3 sequence is CASSPYVTAKNTEAFF. The CDR3 region has the DNA TGCGCCAGCAGCCCCTACGTGACAGCGAAGAACACTGAAGCTTTCTTT.